The rows below give T cell receptor beta chains drawn from one sample of a study of T cell responses to AZD1222 COVID-19 vaccine. Repertoires were generated with immunoSEQ multiplex PCR, while TCRdb's copy carries only in-frame clones and drops some. The sample shows 75,000 to 95,000 clones, 85% of them seen only once. This specimen consisted of peripheral blood, obtained 28 days after the second AZD1222 dose. These TCRs come from an adult who received the AZD1222 COVID-19 vaccine. Each CDR3 is given with its conserved first and last residue. Each record gives: V gene, J gene, clone size, D gene, CDR3 protein, CDR3 DNA. The D gene is left open where the match is weak. Clone size is not always given. Where it is, it says once, few, many or a class for expanded clones.

>TRBV10-1|TRBJ2-3|-|-
CASSDLTSTDTQYF
TGCGCCAGCAGTGATTTAACTAGCACAGATACGCAGTATTTT
>TRBV7-3|TRBJ2-2|-|TRBD2
CASSPSLREGTGELFF
TGTGCCAGCAGCCCGTCCTTGCGGGAGGGCACCGGGGAGCTGTTTTTT
>TRBV29-1|TRBJ1-3|-|-
CSVATSSGNTIYF
TGCAGCGTTGCGACGAGCTCTGGAAACACCATATATTTT
>TRBV10-1|TRBJ1-1|once|-
CASSENPVDGTMNTEAFF
TGCGCCAGCAGTGAGAATCCAGTAGATGGGACCATGAACACTGAAGCTTTCTTT
>TRBV10-2|TRBJ1-6|-|TRBD1
CASSEAGTVSPLHF
TGCGCCAGCAGTGAGGCTGGGACAGTCTCACCCCTCCACTTT
>TRBV6-6|TRBJ2-2|-|-
CASTVAANTGELFF
TGTGCCAGCACCGTCGCGGCGAACACCGGGGAGCTGTTTTTT
>TRBV5-4|TRBJ1-2|-|TRBD1
CASSLTTGLNYGYTF
TGTGCCAGCAGTCTGACGACAGGGCTCAACTATGGCTACACCTTC
>TRBV24-1|TRBJ2-7|-|-
CATSRGEGSYEQYF
TGTGCCACCAGTAGGGGCGAGGGGTCCTACGAGCAGTACTTC
>TRBV2|TRBJ2-2|-|-
CASSPQGFSNTGELFF
TGTGCCAGCAGTCCTCAGGGCTTTTCGAACACCGGGGAGCTGTTTTTT
>TRBV10-1|TRBJ2-2|-|TRBD1
CASSAIETGSDTGELFF
TGCGCCAGCAGCGCGATAGAGACAGGGTCGGACACCGGGGAGCTGTTTTTT
>TRBV9|TRBJ1-3|-|-
CASSPSVSGERNTIYF
TGTGCCAGCAGCCCCTCGGTATCGGGGGAAAGAAACACCATATATTTT
>TRBV25-1|TRBJ1-2|once|-
CASSDGGPGHYGYTF
TGTGCCAGCAGTGACGGAGGTCCGGGTCACTATGGCTACACCTTC
>TRBV19|TRBJ1-2|-|-
CASSIVGRGYTF
TGTGCCAGTAGTATCGTAGGACGTGGCTACACCTTC
>TRBV5-5|TRBJ2-1|few|-
CASNNWEGGYNEQFF
TGTGCCAGCAACAATTGGGAGGGGGGATACAATGAGCAGTTCTTC
>TRBV7-9|TRBJ2-3|-|TRBD2
CASSRLGGAADTQYF
TGTGCCAGCAGCCGCTTGGGAGGGGCGGCAGATACGCAGTATTTT
>TRBV6-5|TRBJ1-2|-|-
CASSLQGDGYTF
TGTGCCAGCAGCCTCCAGGGTGATGGCTACACCTTC
>TRBV5-8|TRBJ2-7|-|TRBD2
CASSYEGLAGVYEQYF
TGTGCCAGCAGCTACGAAGGACTAGCGGGGGTGTACGAGCAGTACTTC